Each of the 18 T cell receptor beta chains below was sequenced from the same sample in a study of response to subunit inactivated influenza vaccine. MiXCR was run by TCRdb on the RT-PCR reads, yielding one entry per CDR3 protein. Of about half a million distinct CDR3 sequences listed, approximately 24% are singletons. Sequencing was performed on CD4+ T cells sorted from PBMCs, taken 4 to 6 days after vaccination. The receptors here all came from a middle-aged man who received an inactivated influenza vaccine.

This clonotype was recorded a few times. The chain couples TRBV5-1 to TRBJ2-7; D not resolved. Germline values: CDR1 SGHRS, CDR2 YFSETQ. There are 14 residues in the CDR3. V dropped 4 bases and J dropped 9 bases, with 20 bases sitting between them. This CDR3 reads CASSVYWDTTRQYF. CDR3 in DNA: TGCGCCAGCAGCGTCTACTGGGATACTACGAGGCAGTACTTC.

Only a few counts were recorded for this clonotype. V usage is TRBV12-3 or TRBV12-4 and J usage is TRBJ2-7; a possible D gene is TRBD1 (6 bases). CDR3 length: 13 amino acids. Trimming removed 5 bases from V and 6 bases from J, with 14 bases in between. The CDR3 sequence: CASSLRDTREQYF. For the CDR3, the DNA is TGTGCCAGCAGTCTCCGGGACACCCGCGAGCAGTACTTC.

V gene TRBV5-6 combines with J gene TRBJ2-5; no clear D gene. The CDR3 consists of 14 residues. Germline V gene sequence: CDR1 SGHDT, CDR2 YYEEEE. Trimming stripped 1 base from V and 5 bases from J, with 12 bases between. For the CDR3, the DNA is TGTGCCAGCAGCTTGAAGGGCTTTGGGGAGACCCAGTACTTC. This translates into CASSLKGFGETQYF.

This rearrangement joins TRBV24-1 to TRBJ2-1, with D perhaps given as TRBD1 or TRBD2 (5 bases each). V shed 7 bases and J shed 6 bases, with 9 bases lying between them. The germline gives CDR1 KGHDR, CDR2 SFDVKD. CDR3 length: 12 amino acids. The CDR3 DNA sequence: TGTGCCACCAGGGGACCGGGCAATGAGCAGTTCTTC. Its translation: CATRGPGNEQFF.

V usage is TRBV29-1 and J usage is TRBJ2-3; 9 nucleotides line up with TRBD2. V shed 7 bases and J 2 bases; nucleotides not matched to a gene: 7. Germline V gives CDR1 SQVTM, CDR2 ANQGSEA. The CDR3 runs 14 residues. The CDR3 coding sequence is TGCAGCGCCCTAACTAGCGGGTACACAGATACGCAGTATTTT. It encodes CSALTSGYTDTQYF.

This clonotype has more than one count but fewer than ten. V is TRBV20-1 and J is TRBJ2-5, with 13 bases lining up with TRBD2. The CDR3 totals 17 residues. Trimming at V came to 6 bases and at J to 1 base, leaving 11 bases not matched to a gene. Germline lookup yields CDR1 DFQATT and CDR2 SNEGSKA (reference sequence). The CDR3 DNA follows: TGCAGTGCGCGACTAGCGGGGGGCCATGGAACCCAAGAGACCCAGTACTTC. Its translation is CSARLAGGHGTQETQYF.

The sample holds a few counts of this clonotype. The chain combines TRBV29-1 with TRBJ2-1, with a tentative D call TRBD1 (5 bases). Trimming stripped 5 bases from V and 4 bases from J, with 9 bases between. CDR1 is SQVTM, CDR2 ANQGSEA, per germline. The CDR3 consists of 12 residues. The CDR3 reads CSVTRQYNEQFF. The CDR3 DNA is TGCAGCGTTACCCGACAGTACAATGAGCAGTTCTTC.

This clonotype showed up just a few times. The chain combines TRBV6-1 with TRBJ2-3; 11 positions agree with TRBD2. CDR3 length: 20 residues. The J segment lost 0 bases and the V segment lost 4 bases, leaving 15 bases of the junction unmatched. Germline V gives CDR1 MNHNS, CDR2 SASEGT. CDR3 loop: CASSAAGLAAIVSSTDTQYF. CDR3 in DNA: TGTGCCAGCAGTGCCGCGGGACTAGCGGCCATAGTCTCTAGCACAGATACGCAGTATTTT.

This clonotype was counted only a few times. The chain couples TRBV6-2 or TRBV6-3 to TRBJ2-7; 7 bases are a match to TRBD1. In germline, CDR1 is MNHEY, CDR2 SVGEGT. V dropped 4 bases and J dropped 2; count of bases not matched to a gene: 8. The CDR3 sequence is 15 residues long. The DNA of the CDR3 is TGTGCCAGCAGTTCCCCGACAGGGAAGGCCTACGAGCAGTACTTC. As protein: CASSSPTGKAYEQYF.

The rearrangement links TRBV10-3 to TRBJ2-3; D ambiguous. The CDR3 is made up of 12 amino acids. The germline V and J ends were trimmed by 8 bases and 0 bases, with 6 bases remaining between them. Per the germline V gene, CDR1 is ENHRY and CDR2 is SYGVKD. The CDR3 DNA sequence: TGTGCCATCGGAGACAGCACAGATACGCAGTATTTT. The encoded protein is CAIGDSTDTQYF.

The chain has TRBV5-1 and TRBJ2-2; the D gene is possibly TRBD2 (6 bases). Germline V lookup: CDR1 SGHRS, CDR2 YFSETQ. With 4 bases removed from V and 6 bases from J, the gap between germline ends came to 16 bases. The CDR3 totals 15 residues. CDR3: CASSHGRGGAGELFF. CDR3 nucleotide sequence: TGCGCCAGCAGCCACGGACGAGGAGGGGCCGGGGAGCTGTTTTTT.

The chain combines TRBV28 with TRBJ2-7; TRBD1 matches at 9 bases. CDR1 and CDR2 from the germline V gene are MDHEN and SYDVKM. CDR3 length: 13 amino acids. The junction had 2 bases not matched to a gene; V was cut back by 2 bases and J by 6 bases. Written as DNA, the CDR3 is TGTGCCAGCAGTTTAAACAGGGGGCTCGAGCAGTACTTC. This encodes CASSLNRGLEQYF.

This clonotype showed up just a few times. The V gene is TRBV20-1, the J gene TRBJ2-3; 11 bases line up with TRBD2. With V trimmed by 6 bases and J by 0 bases, 14 bases remained unmatched. Germline-derived CDR1 and CDR2 are DFQATT and SNEGSKA (reference sequence). The CDR3 sequence is 18 residues long. The CDR3 bases are TGCAGTGCGATCCCCATAGCGGGAGGGTCTACTAGCACAGATACGCAGTATTTT. It yields the protein CSAIPIAGGSTSTDTQYF.

V gene TRBV7-3 combines with J gene TRBJ1-1, with D hard to call. The CDR3 is 13 residues long. Germline V gene sequence: CDR1 SGHTA, CDR2 FQGTGA. The V and J ends lost 0 bases and 1 base respectively, with 3 bases between them. The CDR3 reads CASSLTKNTEAFF. Here the CDR3 DNA reads TGTGCCAGCAGCTTAACCAAGAACACTGAAGCTTTCTTT.

The V and J genes are TRBV4-2 and TRBJ2-1; D not certain. The CDR3 extends over 15 amino acids. Germline V gene lookup returns CDR1 LGHNA and CDR2 YNFKEQ. Trimming removed 0 bases at V and 7 bases at J, with 13 bases between. The CDR3 DNA is TGTGCCAGCAGCCAAGAAGAGCCTCTGGTGAATGAGCAGTTCTTC. It encodes CASSQEEPLVNEQFF.

This clonotype was counted once. V and J are TRBV18 and TRBJ1-2; no firm D call. The CDR3 runs to 14 residues. Germline lookup yields CDR1 KGHSH and CDR2 LQKENI. V lost 2 bases to trimming and J lost 1 base, with 8 bases between them. The CDR3 loop is CASSPTTDNYGYTF. CDR3 DNA sequence: TGTGCCAGCTCACCAACAACGGATAACTATGGCTACACCTTC.

In its sample, this clonotype was seen a few times. The genes are TRBV5-5 and TRBJ1-1, with D possibly TRBD1 on 5 matching bases. CDR1 SGHKS and CDR2 YYEKEE come from the germline V gene (reference sequence). The CDR3 runs 13 residues. The germline V and J ends were trimmed by 2 bases and 5 bases, with 10 bases remaining between them. The CDR3 is CASSFGTPTEAFF. DNA for the CDR3: TGTGCCAGCAGCTTCGGGACGCCAACTGAAGCTTTCTTT.

This clonotype was observed a handful of times. This chain joins TRBV7-9 and TRBJ2-7; 14 bases map to TRBD2. CDR1 is SEHNR, CDR2 FQNEAQ, per germline (reference sequence). V lost 5 bases, J lost 4 bases, and 7 bases stayed unmatched. CDR3 length: 16 residues. The chain's CDR3 is CASSPWTSGGLYEQYF. The CDR3 DNA follows: TGTGCCAGCAGCCCGTGGACTAGCGGGGGGTTATACGAGCAGTACTTC.